This TCR beta chain was observed in a study of spatial heterogeneity in lung cancer. This clonotype was detected many times. The antigen is undetermined. Study outcomes and limitations: Circulating ubiquitous expanded tumor TCRs were observed more frequently at resection than at follow-up.

Germline CDR1 reads MNHEY; CDR2 reads SMNVEV (reference sequence). Trimming removed 6 bases at V and 1 base at J, with 16 bases between. This CDR3 is 15 amino acids long. Individually, TCR cDNA molecules were each labelled with a unique molecular identifier. TCRdb reprocessed the 5' RACE reads via MiXCR and lists one record per CDR3 protein. Of roughly 80,000 distinct CDR3 sequences in the sample, 8% were seen once. Described time point: sample taken at primary tumor resection. The donor group consisted of roughly 70 patients who had untreated, early-stage non-small cell lung cancer. TCRs were sequenced from unsorted whole RNA of tumor, nontumor lung or PBMC.

The J gene is TRBJ2-7, the V gene TRBV27; perhaps D is TRBD1 or TRBD2 (5 bases each). This clonotype was obtained from a male donor with early-stage non-small cell lung cancer. Material: PBMCs, obtained at surgery. CDR3 sequence reads: CASSLDPGTSYEQYF. CDR3 DNA: TGTGCCAGCAGCCTCGACCCGGGGACGTCCTACGAGCAGTACTTC.